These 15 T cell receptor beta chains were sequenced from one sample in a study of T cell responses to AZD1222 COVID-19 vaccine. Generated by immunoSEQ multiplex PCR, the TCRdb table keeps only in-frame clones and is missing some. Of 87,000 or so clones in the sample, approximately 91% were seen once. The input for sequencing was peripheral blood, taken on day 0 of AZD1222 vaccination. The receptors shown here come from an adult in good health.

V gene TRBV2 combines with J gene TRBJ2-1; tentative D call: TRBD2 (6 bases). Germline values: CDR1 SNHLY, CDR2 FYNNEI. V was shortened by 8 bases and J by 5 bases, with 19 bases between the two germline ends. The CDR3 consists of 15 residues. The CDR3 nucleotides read TGTGCCAGCTGGACTGGCGGCGGGGCCCACAATGAGCAGTTCTTC. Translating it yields CASWTGGGAHNEQFF.

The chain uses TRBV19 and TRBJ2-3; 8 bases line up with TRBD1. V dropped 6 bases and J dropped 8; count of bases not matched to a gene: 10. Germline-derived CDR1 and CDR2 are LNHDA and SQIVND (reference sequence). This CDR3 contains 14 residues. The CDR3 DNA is TGTGCCAGTAGAAATACAGGGGGGCGTGGTACGCAGTATTTT. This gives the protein CASRNTGGRGTQYF.

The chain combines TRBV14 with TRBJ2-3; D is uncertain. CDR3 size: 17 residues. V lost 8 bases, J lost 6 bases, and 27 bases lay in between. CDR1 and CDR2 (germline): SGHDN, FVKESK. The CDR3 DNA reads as TGTGCCAGCTCTAACAATGACCTTCCTTTCTCACCGGATACGCAGTATTTT. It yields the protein CASSNNDLPFSPDTQYF.

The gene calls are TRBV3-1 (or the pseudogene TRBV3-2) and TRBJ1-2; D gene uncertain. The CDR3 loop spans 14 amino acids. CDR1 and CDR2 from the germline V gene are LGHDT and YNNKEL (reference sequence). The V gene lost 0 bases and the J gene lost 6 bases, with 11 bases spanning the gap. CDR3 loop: CASSQEFRVHGYTF. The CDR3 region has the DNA TGTGCCAGCAGCCAAGAATTCCGGGTACATGGCTACACCTTC.

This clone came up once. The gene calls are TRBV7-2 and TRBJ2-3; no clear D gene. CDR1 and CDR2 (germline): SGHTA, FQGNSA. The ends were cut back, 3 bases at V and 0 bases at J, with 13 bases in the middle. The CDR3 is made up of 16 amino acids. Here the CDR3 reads CASSFMIVASTDTQYF. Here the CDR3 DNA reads TGTGCCAGCAGCTTCATGATCGTTGCTAGCACAGATACGCAGTATTTT.

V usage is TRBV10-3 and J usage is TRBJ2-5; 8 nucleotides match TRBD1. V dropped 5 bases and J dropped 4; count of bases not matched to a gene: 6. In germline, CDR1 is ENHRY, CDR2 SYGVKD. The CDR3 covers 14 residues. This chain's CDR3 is CAISPRTGTETQYF. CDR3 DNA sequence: TGTGCCATCAGTCCTCGGACAGGGACAGAGACCCAGTACTTC.

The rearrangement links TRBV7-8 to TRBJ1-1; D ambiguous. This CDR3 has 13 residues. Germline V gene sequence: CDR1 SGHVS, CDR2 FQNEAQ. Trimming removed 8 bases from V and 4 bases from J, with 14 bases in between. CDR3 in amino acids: CASSSRGCTEAFF. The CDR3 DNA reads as TGTGCCAGCTCTAGTAGAGGGTGCACTGAAGCTTTCTTT.

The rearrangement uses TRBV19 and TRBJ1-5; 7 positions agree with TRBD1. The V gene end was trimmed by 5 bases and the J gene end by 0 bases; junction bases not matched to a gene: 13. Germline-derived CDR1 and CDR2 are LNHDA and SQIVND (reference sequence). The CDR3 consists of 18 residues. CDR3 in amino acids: CASSFSPGQADSNQPQHF. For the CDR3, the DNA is TGTGCCAGTAGTTTTTCCCCAGGACAGGCAGATAGCAATCAGCCCCAGCATTTT.

CDR3 nucleotides: TGTGCCAGCAGCCACGCTTCCCGGGACAGGGGAGGCGGCAATCAGCCCCAGCATTTT. Translating it yields CASSHASRDRGGGNQPQHF. The rearrangement joins TRBV3-1 (or the pseudogene TRBV3-2) to TRBJ1-5; 10 bases match TRBD1. Germline CDR1 LGHDT, CDR2 YNNKEL (reference sequence). Losses at the gene ends were 3 bases for V and 2 bases for J; bases not matched to a gene: 13. The CDR3 totals 19 residues.

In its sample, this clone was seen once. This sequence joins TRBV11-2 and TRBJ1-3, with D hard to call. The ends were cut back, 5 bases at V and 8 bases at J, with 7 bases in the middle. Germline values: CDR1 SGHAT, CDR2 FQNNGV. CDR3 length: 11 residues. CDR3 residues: CASSRSDTIYF. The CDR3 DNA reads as TGTGCCAGCAGCCGCTCGGACACCATATATTTT.

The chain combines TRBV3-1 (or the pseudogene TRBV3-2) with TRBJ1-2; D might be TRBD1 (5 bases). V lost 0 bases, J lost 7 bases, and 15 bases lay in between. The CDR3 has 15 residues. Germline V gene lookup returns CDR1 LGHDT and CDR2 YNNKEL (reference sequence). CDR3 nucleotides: TGTGCCAGCAGCCAAGAGTGGGGCAGAGGTTCTGGCTACACCTTC. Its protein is CASSQEWGRGSGYTF.

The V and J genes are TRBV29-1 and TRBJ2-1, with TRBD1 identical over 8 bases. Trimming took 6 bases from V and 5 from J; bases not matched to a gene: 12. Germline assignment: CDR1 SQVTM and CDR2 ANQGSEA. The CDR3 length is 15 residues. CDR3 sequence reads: CSVPWRAGGHNEQFF. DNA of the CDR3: TGCAGCGTCCCCTGGAGGGCAGGGGGCCACAATGAGCAGTTCTTC.

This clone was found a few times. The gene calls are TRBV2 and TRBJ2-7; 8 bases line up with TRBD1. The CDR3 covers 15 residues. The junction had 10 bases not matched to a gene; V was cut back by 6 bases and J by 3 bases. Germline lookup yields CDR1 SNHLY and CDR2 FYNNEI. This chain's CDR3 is CASRTIGQGNYEQYF. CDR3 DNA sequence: TGTGCCAGCAGGACGATTGGACAGGGCAACTACGAGCAGTACTTC.

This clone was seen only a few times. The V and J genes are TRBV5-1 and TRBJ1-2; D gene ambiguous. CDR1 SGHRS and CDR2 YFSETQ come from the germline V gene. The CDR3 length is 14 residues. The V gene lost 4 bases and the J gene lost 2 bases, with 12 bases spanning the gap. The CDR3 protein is CASSITATNYGYTF. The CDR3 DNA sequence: TGCGCCAGCAGCATCACAGCTACGAACTATGGCTACACCTTC.

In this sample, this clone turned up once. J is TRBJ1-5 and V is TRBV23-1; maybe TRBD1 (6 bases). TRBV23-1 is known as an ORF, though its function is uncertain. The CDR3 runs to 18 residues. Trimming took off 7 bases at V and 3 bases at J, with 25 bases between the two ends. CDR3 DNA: TGCGCCAGCACCGCGGGTAGGGCAGGGGAAGAAACCAATCAGCCCCAGCATTTT. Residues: CASTAGRAGEETNQPQHF.